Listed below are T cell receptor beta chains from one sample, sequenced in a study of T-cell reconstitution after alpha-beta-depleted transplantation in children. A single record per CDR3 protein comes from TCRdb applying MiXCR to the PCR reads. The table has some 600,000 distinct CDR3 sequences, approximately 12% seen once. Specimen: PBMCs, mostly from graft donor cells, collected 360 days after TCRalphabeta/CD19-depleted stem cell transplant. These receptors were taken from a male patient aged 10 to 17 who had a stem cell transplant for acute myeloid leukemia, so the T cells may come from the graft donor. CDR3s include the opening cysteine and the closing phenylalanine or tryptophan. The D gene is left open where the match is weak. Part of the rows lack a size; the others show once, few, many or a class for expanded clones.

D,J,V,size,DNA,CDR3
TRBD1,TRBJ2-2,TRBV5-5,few,TGTGCCAGCAGCTTGGAGGGACAGGGGGCGCGAACCGGGGAGCTGTTTTTT,CASSLEGQGARTGELFF
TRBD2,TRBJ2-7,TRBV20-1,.,TGCAGTGCTTATCTAGCGGGAGCCCCCTACGAGCAGTACTTC,CSAYLAGAPYEQYF
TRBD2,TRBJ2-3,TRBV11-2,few,TGTGCCAGCAGCCACGATGGACTAGCGGGAGGGCTAGGGTCAGATACGCAGTATTTT,CASSHDGLAGGLGSDTQYF
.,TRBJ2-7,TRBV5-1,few,TGCGCCAGCAGCATCGTTGGCTACGAGCAGTACTTC,CASSIVGYEQYF
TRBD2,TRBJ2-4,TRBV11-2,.,TGTGCCAGCAGCCCTCTCATAGGGCGGGAGGTAGTTAATTTCGCCAAAAACATTCAGTACTTC,CASSPLIGREVVNFAKNIQYF
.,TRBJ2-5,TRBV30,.,TGTGCCTGGACGACAGGACAAGAGACCCAGTACTTC,CAWTTGQETQYF
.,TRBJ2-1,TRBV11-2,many,TGTGCCAGCAGCCTCTTGGGTCACCGCAATGAGCAGTTCTTC,CASSLLGHRNEQFF
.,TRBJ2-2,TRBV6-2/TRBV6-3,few,TGTGCCAGCAGACCCGGAGTATCCGGGGAGCTGTTTTTT,CASRPGVSGELFF
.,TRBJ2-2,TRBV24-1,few,TGTGCCACCAGTGATTTGATGGGGGCGAACACCGGGGAGCTGTTTTTT,CATSDLMGANTGELFF
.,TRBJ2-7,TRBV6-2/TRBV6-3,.,TGTGCCAAACGGACAGTCCAAGTGGGACCCTACGAGCAGTACTTC,CAKRTVQVGPYEQYF
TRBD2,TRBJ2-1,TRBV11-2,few,TGTGCCAGCAGCTTAGATGGGACTAGCGGGACCAGCTCCTACAATGAGCAGTTCTTC,CASSLDGTSGTSSYNEQFF
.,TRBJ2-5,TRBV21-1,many,TGTGCCAGCCGCCTTGAGACCCAGTACTTC,CASRLETQYF
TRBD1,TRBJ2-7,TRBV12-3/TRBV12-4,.,TGTGCCAGCAGCTCCGGACAGGTCTACGAGCAGTACTTC,CASSSGQVYEQYF
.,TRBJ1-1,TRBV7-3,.,TGTGCCAGCAGCTTACTGGGTTCGAACACTGAAGCTTTCTTT,CASSLLGSNTEAFF
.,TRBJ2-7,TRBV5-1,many,TGCGCCAGCAGCTTGGTTCTTAGAGGGGACGAGCAGTACTTC,CASSLVLRGDEQYF
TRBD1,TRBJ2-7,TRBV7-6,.,TGTGCCAGCAGCTTAGAGTGGGCAGGGGGCGCCGAGCAGTACTTC,CASSLEWAGGAEQYF
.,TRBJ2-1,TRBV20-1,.,TGCAGTGCTAGACCCACTACCTCCCACAATGAGCAGTTCTTC,CSARPTTSHNEQFF
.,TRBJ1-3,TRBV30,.,TGTGCCTGGAGTGTACTGTTGGAATCCGGAAACACCATATATTTT,CAWSVLLESGNTIYF
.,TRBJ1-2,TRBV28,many,TGTGCCAGCAGTCCACGCACCCTTGTTCTGTCGGATGGCTACACCTTC,CASSPRTLVLSDGYTF
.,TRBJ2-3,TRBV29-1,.,TGCAGCGTTGAGAGCGGGAGCACAGATACGCAGTATTTT,CSVESGSTDTQYF
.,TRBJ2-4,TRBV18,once,TGTGCCAGCTCACCATTGCAGGGAGTAAAAAACATTCAGTACTTC,CASSPLQGVKNIQYF
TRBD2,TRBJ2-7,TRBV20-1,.,TGCAGTGCTAGAAAACCGGGACTAGCGGCCTACTACGAGCAGTACTTC,CSARKPGLAAYYEQYF
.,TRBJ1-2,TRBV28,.,TGTGCCAGCCGGCCGTCGAATCCGGGCTACACCTTC,CASRPSNPGYTF
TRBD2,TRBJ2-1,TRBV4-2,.,TGTGCCAGCGCGGGGGTTAATGAGCAGTTCTTC,CASAGVNEQFF
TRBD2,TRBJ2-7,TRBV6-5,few,TGTGCCAGCAGTTCGGGTAGGACTAGCGGGCTTTACGAGCAGTACTTC,CASSSGRTSGLYEQYF
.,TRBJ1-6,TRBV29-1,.,TGCAGCGTAGCCCGAGGGGTGGGTTCACCCCTCCACTTT,CSVARGVGSPLHF
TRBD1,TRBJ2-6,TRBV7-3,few,TGTGCCAGCAGCTTATGGACAGGGGGCCTCTCTGGGGCCAACGTCCTGACTTTC,CASSLWTGGLSGANVLTF
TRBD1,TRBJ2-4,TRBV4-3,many,TGCGCCAGCAGCCAGACAGGGGGAGCCAAAAACATTCAGTACTTC,CASSQTGGAKNIQYF
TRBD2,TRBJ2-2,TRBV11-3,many,TGTGCTTCGGGGGGAGGGGACCGTATAGCGAACACCGGGGAGCTGTTTTTT,CASGGGDRIANTGELFF
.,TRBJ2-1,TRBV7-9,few,TGTGCCAGCAGCTCGAGGTGGGACGGGAGTGATAATGAGCAGTTCTTC,CASSSRWDGSDNEQFF
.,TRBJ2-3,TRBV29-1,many,TGCAGCGTCGCGCTAGCAGATACGCAGTATTTT,CSVALADTQYF
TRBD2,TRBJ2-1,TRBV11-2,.,TGTGCCAGCAGCTTCCCTAAAGGGAGGGCCCACAATGAGCAGTTCTTC,CASSFPKGRAHNEQFF
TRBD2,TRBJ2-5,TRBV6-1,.,TGTGCCAGCAGCAAACTAGCGGGAGGAAAAGAGACCCAGTACTTC,CASSKLAGGKETQYF
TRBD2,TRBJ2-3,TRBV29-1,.,TGCAGCGTTGGCCGAGTCTTTAAAGGGGCGGGAGGTTCTGAAGATACGCAGTATTTT,CSVGRVFKGAGGSEDTQYF
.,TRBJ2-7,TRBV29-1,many,TGCAGCGTTGAAGACAGGGGAAGAAACGAGCAGTACTTC,CSVEDRGRNEQYF
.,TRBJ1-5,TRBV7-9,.,TGTGCCAGCAGCTCCGGAAGCTTTAGCAATCAGCCCCAGCATTTT,CASSSGSFSNQPQHF
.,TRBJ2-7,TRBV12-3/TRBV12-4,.,TGTGCCAGCAGTTTACCCCGGGGTAGATCCTACGAGCAGTACTTC,CASSLPRGRSYEQYF
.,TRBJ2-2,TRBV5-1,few,TGCGCCAGCAGCTTGTATGCCTCGCCGAACACCGGGGAGCTGTTTTTT,CASSLYASPNTGELFF
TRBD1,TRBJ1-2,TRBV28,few,TGTGCCAGTCAGGGGGCAGCTGGCTACACCTTC,CASQGAAGYTF
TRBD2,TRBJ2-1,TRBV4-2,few,TGTGCCAGCAGCCAAATTCCGACTAGCGGTTCCTACAATGAGCAGTTCTTC,CASSQIPTSGSYNEQFF
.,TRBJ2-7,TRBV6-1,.,TGTGCCAGCCGGGTAGGGTACGGTTCCTACGAGCAGTACTTC,CASRVGYGSYEQYF
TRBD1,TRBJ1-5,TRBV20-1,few,TGCAGTGCTAGAGATGGAACAGGGGGGCCCAATCAGCCCCAGCATTTT,CSARDGTGGPNQPQHF
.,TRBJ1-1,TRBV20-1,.,TGCAGTGCTCCAAGGGGGGGCACTGAAGCTTTCTTT,CSAPRGGTEAFF
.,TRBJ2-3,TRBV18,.,TGTGCCAGCTCACCACGGAGACTAGGCACAGATACGCAGTATTTT,CASSPRRLGTDTQYF
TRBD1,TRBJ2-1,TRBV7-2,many,TGTGCCAGCAGCCCGGTGACAGGGGGAAATGAGCAGTTCTTC,CASSPVTGGNEQFF
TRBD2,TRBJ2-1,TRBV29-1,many,TGCAGCGTTGTGACTAGCGGGAGGGGGGAGCAGTTCTTC,CSVVTSGRGEQFF
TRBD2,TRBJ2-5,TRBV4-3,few,TGCGCCAGCAGCCAAGATCGCTACGCGGGAGGAGAGACCCAGTACTTC,CASSQDRYAGGETQYF
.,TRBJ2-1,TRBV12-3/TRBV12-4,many,TGTGCCAGTGGTAGAGCGACCCTATACAATGAGCAGTTCTTC,CASGRATLYNEQFF
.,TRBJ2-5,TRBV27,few,TGTGCCAGCAGTTTAACCTCGCCAGCCCAGGCAAAGACCCAGTACTTC,CASSLTSPAQAKTQYF
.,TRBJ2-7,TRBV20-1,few,TGCAGTGCTAGTCCCGGTTACGAGCAGTACTTC,CSASPGYEQYF
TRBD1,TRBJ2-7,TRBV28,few,TGTGCCAGCAGTTTCCCACAGGGGTTTGCCTACGAGCAGTACTTC,CASSFPQGFAYEQYF
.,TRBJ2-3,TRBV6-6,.,TGTGCCACCAGGGATATCAGCACAGATACGCAGTATTTT,CATRDISTDTQYF
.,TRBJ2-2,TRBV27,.,TGTGCCAGCAGTTTATTTGGGGGTAACGGGGAGCTGTTTTTT,CASSLFGGNGELFF
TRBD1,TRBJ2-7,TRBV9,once,TGTGCCAGCAGCGAACAGGGGGGATCTTCCTACGAGCAGTACTTC,CASSEQGGSSYEQYF
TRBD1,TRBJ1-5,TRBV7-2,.,TGTGCCAACGTAACCGACGGGACAGGGATCAATCAGCCCCAGCATTTT,CANVTDGTGINQPQHF